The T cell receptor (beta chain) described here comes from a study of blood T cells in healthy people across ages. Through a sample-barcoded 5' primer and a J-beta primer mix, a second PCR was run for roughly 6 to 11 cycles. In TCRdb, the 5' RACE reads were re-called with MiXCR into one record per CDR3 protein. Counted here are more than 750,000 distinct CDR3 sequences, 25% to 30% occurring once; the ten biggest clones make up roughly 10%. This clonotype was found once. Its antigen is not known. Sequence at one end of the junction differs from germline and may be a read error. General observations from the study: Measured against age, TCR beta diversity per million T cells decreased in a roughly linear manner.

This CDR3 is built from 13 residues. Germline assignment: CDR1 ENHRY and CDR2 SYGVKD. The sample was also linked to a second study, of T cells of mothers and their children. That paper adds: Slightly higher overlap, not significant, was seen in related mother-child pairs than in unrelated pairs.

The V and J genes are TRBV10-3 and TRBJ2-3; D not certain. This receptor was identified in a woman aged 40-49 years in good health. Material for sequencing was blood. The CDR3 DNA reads TGTGCCTTCAGTGAGGAGCAGTCAGATACGCAGTATTTT. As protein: CAFSEEQSDTQYF.